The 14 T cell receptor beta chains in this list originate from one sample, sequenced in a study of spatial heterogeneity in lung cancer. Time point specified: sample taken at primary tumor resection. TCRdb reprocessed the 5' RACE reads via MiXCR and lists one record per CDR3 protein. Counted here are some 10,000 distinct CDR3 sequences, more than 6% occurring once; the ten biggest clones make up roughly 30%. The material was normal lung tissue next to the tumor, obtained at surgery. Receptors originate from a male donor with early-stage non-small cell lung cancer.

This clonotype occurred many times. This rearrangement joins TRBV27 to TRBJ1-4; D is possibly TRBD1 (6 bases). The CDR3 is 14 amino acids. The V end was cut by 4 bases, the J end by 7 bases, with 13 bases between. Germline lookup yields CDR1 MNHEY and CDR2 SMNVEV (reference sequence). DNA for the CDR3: TGTGCCAGCAGTTCTGGGGGCTCTCGTGAAAAACTGTTTTTT. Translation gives CASSSGGSREKLFF.

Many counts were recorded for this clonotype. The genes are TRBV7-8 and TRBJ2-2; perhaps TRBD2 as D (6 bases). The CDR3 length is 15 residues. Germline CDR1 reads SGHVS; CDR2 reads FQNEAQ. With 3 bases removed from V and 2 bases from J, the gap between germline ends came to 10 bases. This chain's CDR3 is CASSFRGRNTGELFF. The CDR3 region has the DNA TGTGCCAGCAGCTTTCGGGGGAGAAACACCGGGGAGCTGTTTTTT.

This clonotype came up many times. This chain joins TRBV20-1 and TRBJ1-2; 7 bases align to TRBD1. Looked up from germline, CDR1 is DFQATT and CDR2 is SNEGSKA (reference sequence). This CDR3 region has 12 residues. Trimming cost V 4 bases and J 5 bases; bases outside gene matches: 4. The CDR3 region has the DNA TGCAGTGCTAACGACAGGGAATATGGCTACACCTTC. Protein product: CSANDREYGYTF.

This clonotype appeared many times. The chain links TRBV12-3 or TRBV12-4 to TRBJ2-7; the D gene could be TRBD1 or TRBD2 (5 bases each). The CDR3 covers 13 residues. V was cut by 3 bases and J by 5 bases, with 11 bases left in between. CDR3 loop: CASSLGRVDEQYF. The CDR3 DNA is TGTGCCAGCAGTTTGGGGCGGGTCGACGAGCAGTACTTC.

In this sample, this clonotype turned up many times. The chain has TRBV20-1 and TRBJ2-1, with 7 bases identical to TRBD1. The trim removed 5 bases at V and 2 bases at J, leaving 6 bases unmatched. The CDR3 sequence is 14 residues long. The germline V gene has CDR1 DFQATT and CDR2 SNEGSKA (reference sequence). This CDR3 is CSAGRTGAYNEQFF. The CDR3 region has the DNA TGCAGTGCTGGAAGGACAGGCGCCTACAATGAGCAGTTCTTC.

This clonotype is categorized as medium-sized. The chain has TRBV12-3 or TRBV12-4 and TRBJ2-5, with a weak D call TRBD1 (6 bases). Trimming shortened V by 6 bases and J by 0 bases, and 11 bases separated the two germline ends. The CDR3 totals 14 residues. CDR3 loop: CASSDRTDQETQYF. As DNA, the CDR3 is TGTGCCAGCAGCGATAGGACAGACCAAGAGACCCAGTACTTC.

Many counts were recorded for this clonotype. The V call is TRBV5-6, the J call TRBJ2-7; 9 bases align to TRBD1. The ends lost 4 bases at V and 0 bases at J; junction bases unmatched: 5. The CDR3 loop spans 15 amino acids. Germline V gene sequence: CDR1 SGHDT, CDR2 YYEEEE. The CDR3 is CASSTGQGSSYEQYF. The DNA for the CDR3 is TGTGCCAGCAGCACCGGACAGGGGAGCTCCTACGAGCAGTACTTC.

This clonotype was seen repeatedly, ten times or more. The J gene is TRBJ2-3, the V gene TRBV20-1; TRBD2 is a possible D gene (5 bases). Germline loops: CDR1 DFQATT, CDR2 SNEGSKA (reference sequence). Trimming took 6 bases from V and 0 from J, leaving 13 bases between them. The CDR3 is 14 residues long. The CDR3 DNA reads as TGCAGTGCGCCGAGCGGTGCTAGCACAGATACGCAGTATTTT. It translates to CSAPSGASTDTQYF.

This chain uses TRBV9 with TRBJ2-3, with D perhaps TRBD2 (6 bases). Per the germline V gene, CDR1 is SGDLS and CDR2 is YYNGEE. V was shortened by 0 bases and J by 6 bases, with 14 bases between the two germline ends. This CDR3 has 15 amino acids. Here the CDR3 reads CASSVGGGAADTQYF. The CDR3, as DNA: TGTGCCAGCAGCGTAGGTGGAGGGGCAGCGGATACGCAGTATTTT.

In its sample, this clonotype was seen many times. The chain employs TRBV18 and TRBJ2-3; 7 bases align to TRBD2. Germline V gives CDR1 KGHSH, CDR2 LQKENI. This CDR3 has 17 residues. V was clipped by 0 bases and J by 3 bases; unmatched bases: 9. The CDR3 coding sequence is TGTGCCAGCTCACCACCGACGGCGGGAGTCTGGACAGATACGCAGTATTTT. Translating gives CASSPPTAGVWTDTQYF.

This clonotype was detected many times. The CDR3 DNA reads TGCGCCAGCCATTTGACAGGGGGCACTGAAGCTTTCTTT. Protein sequence: CASHLTGGTEAFF. V is TRBV5-1 and J is TRBJ1-1; TRBD1 matches at 9 bases. The CDR3 is 13 residues long. Germline CDR1 and CDR2: SGHRS and YFSETQ. J lost 4 bases, V lost 7 bases, and 5 bases had no gene match.

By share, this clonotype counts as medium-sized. CDR3 nucleotide sequence: TGTGCCACGAGACTAGAAGGGGAGCTGTTTTTT. This gives the protein CATRLEGELFF. J is TRBJ2-2 and V is TRBV19; the D gene is possibly TRBD2 (6 bases). Trimming removed 10 bases from V and 8 bases from J, with 11 bases in between. The CDR3 length is 11 residues. CDR1 is LNHDA and CDR2 is SQIVND in the germline V gene (reference sequence).

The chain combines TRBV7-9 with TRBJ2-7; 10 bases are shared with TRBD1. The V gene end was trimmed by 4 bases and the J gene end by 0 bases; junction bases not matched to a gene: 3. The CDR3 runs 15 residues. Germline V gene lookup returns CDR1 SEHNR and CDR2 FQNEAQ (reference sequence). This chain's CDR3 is CASSSWTGGSYEQYF. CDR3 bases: TGTGCCAGCAGCTCGTGGACAGGGGGCTCCTACGAGCAGTACTTC.

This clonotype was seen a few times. CDR3 nucleotides: TGCGCCAGCAGCCACGGGACGCCGAATGAAAAACTGTTTTTT. It translates to CASSHGTPNEKLFF. The chain links TRBV5-1 to TRBJ1-4; a possible D gene is TRBD1 (5 bases). Germline CDR1 reads SGHRS; CDR2 reads YFSETQ. V dropped 4 bases and J dropped 5 bases, with 12 bases sitting between them. The CDR3 is made up of 14 amino acids.